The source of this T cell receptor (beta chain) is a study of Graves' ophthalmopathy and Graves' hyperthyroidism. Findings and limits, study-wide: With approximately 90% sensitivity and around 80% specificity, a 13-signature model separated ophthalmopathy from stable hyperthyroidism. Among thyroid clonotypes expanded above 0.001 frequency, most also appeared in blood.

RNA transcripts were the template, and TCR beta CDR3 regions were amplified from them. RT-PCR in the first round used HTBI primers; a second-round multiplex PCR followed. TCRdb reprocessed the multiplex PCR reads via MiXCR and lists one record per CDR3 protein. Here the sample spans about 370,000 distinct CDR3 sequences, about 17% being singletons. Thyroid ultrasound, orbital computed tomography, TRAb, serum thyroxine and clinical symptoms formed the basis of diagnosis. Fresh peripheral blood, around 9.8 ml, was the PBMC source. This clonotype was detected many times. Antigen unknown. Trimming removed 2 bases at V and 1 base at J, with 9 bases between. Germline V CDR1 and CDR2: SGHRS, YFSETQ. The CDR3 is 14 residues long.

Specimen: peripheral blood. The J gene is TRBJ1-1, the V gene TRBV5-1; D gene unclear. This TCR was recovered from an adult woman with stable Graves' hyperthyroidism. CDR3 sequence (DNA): TGCGCCAGCAGCTTAGGCCCCGGGAACACTGAAGCTTTCTTT. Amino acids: CASSLGPGNTEAFF.